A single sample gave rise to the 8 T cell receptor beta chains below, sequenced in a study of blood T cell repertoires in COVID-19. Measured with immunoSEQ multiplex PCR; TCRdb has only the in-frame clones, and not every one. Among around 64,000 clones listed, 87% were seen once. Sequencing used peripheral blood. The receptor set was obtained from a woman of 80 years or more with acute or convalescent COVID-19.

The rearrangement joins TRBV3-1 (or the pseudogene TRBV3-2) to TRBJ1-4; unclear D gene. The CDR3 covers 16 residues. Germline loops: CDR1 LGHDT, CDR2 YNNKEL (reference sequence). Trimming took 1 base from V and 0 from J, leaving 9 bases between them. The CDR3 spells CASSQVGGSTNEKLFF. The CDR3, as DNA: TGTGCCAGCAGCCAAGTCGGCGGTTCAACTAATGAAAAACTGTTTTTT.

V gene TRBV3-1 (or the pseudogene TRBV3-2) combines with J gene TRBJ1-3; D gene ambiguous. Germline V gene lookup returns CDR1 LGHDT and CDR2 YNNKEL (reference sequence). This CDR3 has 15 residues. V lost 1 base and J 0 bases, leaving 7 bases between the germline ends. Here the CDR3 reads CASSQGGISGNTIYF. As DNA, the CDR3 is TGTGCCAGCAGCCAAGGAGGGATCTCTGGAAACACCATATATTTT.

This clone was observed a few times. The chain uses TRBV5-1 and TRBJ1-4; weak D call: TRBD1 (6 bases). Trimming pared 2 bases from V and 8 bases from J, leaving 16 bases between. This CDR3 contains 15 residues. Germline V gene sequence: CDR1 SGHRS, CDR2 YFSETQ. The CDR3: CASSFGTLTGEKLFF. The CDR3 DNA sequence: TGCGCCAGCAGCTTTGGGACACTTACCGGAGAAAAACTGTTTTTT. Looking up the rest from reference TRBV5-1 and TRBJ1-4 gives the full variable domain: KAGVTQTPRYLIKTRGQQVTLSCSPISGHRSVSWYQQTPGQGLQFLFEYFSETQRNKGNFPGRFSGRQFSNSRSEMNVSTLELGDSALYLCASSFGTLTGEKLFFGSGTQLSVL.

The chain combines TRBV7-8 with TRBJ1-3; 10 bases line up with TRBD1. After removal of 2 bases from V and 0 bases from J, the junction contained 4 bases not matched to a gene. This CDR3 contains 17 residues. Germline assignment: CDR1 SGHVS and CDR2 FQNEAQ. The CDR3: CASSLMGQGSSGNTIYF. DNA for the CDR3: TGTGCCAGCAGCTTAATGGGACAGGGGAGCTCTGGAAACACCATATATTTT. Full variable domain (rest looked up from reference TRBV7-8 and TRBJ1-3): GAGVSQSPRYKVAKRGQDVALRCDPISGHVSLFWYQQALGQGPEFLTYFQNEAQLDKSGLPSDRFFAERPEGSVSTLKIQRTQQEDSAVYLCASSLMGQGSSGNTIYFGEGSWLTVV.

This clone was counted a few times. CDR3 in amino acids: CASVRDRDETPQHF. The CDR3 DNA sequence: TGCGCCAGCGTACGTGACAGGGATGAAACGCCCCAGCATTTT. The genes are TRBV5-1 and TRBJ1-5; 7 nucleotides line up with TRBD1. CDR3 size: 14 residues. CDR1 and CDR2 from the germline V gene are SGHRS and YFSETQ. Losses at the gene ends were 7 bases for V and 9 bases for J; bases not matched to a gene: 13. Complete variable domain (other parts from reference TRBV5-1 and TRBJ1-5): KAGVTQTPRYLIKTRGQQVTLSCSPISGHRSVSWYQQTPGQGLQFLFEYFSETQRNKGNFPGRFSGRQFSNSRSEMNVSTLELGDSALYLCASVRDRDETPQHFGDGTRLSIL.

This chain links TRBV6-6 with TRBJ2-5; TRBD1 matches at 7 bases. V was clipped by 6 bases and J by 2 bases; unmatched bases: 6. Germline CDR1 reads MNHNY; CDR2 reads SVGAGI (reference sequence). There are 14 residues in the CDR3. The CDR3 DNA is TGTGCCAGCAGGATAGACAGGGCACAAGAGACCCAGTACTTC. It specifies CASRIDRAQETQYF.

CDR3: CATSDPGTGVYGYTF. CDR3 nucleotides: TGTGCCACCAGTGATCCCGGGACAGGGGTTTATGGCTACACCTTC. V is TRBV24-1 and J is TRBJ1-2; 10 nucleotides agree with TRBD1. This CDR3 region has 15 residues. The trim removed 3 bases at V and 5 bases at J, leaving 5 bases unmatched. Germline CDR1 reads KGHDR; CDR2 reads SFDVKD.

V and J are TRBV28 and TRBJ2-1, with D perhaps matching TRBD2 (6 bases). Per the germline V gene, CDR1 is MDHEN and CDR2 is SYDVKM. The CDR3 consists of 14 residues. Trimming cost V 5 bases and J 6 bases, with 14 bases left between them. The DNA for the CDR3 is TGTGCCAGCAGTGGCGGGGTCCCGGGCAATGAGCAGTTCTTC. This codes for CASSGGVPGNEQFF.